Detailed here is one TCR beta chain. Which antigen it targets is not known. One base away there is no much larger clone; base qualities are not given. These data are taken from a study of cytomegalovirus exposure and HLA in healthy donors (dated by TCRdb to the late 2010s). A note on the overall study: An earlier analysis of some 600 of the donors reported about 260 Gb of sequence data and around 100 million unique TCR beta sequences obtained from about 200 million T cells. Every discovery cohort repertoire had been produced on one sequencing platform. Donor age, sex, ethnicity and CMV serostatus were compiled together with the repertoire data. Roughly 300 gigabases of sequencing data and approximately 84 million unique TCR sequences were included in an early release covering about 600 HLA-typed donors. Class I and class II HLA loci were covered by the typing at four-digit resolution. Roughly five DR-DQ haplotypes were handled as single units for association and clustering, since linkage in the cohort was strong. Rather than drawing on any new phenotypic data, the later analysis identified candidate immune exposures from TCR beta sequences and the way those sequences occurred across donors. A later analysis re-examined previously published TCR beta repertoires from roughly 720 donors and added high-resolution HLA genotyping to investigate patterns of TCR occurrence. The study used immunosequencing to profile the T cell repertoires of around 600 subjects and linked those repertoires to cytomegalovirus serostatus. Among roughly 400 genotyped donors of the cohort, an average of about 220,000 unique TCR beta nucleotide sequences was sequenced per donor, of which 15% to 20% were non-productive. A later genetic analysis took genome-wide SNP genotypes for about three fifths of the 666 donors and used that subset as a discovery cohort. The number of donors typed differed by locus, with roughly 629-640 for A, B, C, DRB1 and DQB1, around 520 for DQA1, nearly 610 for DPA1, and about 450 for DPB1. The study was designed to test whether signatures of past pathogen exposure could be identified by cataloging public T cell receptors. A separate validation cohort of 90 to 150 different subjects was used in addition to the roughly 700-subject first cohort. The genetic ancestry cluster associated with self-reported Caucasian donors included 80% to 90% of the approximately 410 genotyped donors. An earlier analysis of roughly 580 of the donors used high-throughput TCR beta sequencing to judge whether each TCR beta V gene segment behaved as functional or pseudogenic. To predict cytomegalovirus infection status, the study combined high-throughput TCR immunosequencing, statistical association of individual TCRs with disease status, and machine learning. Here is what the overall study found, with its caveats: In vitro tests confirmed that three of the cytomegalovirus-associated TCR beta chains recognize cytomegalovirus antigens. A further reported finding was that TCR beta sequences accurately predicted the HLA-A and HLA-B alleles for most subjects in the first cohort. Sequencing depth was assumed to be roughly uniform across donors in the presence/absence analyses, though that assumption may not hold. A later analysis found that most CMV-associated TCR beta chains appeared HLA-restricted, with HLA associations seemingly driven largely by CMV exposure. Correlated functional status among segregating V segments might be attributable to linkage disequilibrium, but an unknown experimental factor could not be ruled out. Specific HLA alleles were associated with 15,000 to 20,000 TCR beta sequences at a false discovery rate of 0.05 in a later analysis. A total of 150 or so TCR beta chains were listed by the study as associated with cytomegalovirus. Assigning TCR associations to individual alleles was difficult when HLA alleles, especially DR and DQ, strongly co-occurred. Broadly in line with IMGT annotations, most TCR beta V segments showed up in productive rearrangements about 87% or about 30% of the time in an earlier analysis of 587 of the donors. Several of the top co-occurrence clusters appeared to be linked to parvovirus B19, influenza, CMV and Epstein-Barr virus, according to a later analysis. In a later genetic analysis, fewer N-insertions in productive TCRs were reported among donors in an Asian-associated ancestry cluster than the roughly 710-donor mean. HLA typing was unavailable for some donors at each locus, so association tests used only the typed subset. Immune exposure information for the cohort was limited to CMV serostatus. Across donors, most TCR sequences were observed very rarely, whereas some public TCRs were present in many individuals. In a later analysis, TCR association rates were found to vary across HLA loci, with the most associated TCRs seen for DRB1 alleles and the fewest for HLA-C alleles. A later analysis found that HLA-associated TCR beta chains were more clonally expanded and had lower generation probabilities than equally common non-associated chains. It was suggested by the authors that the approach could potentially be generalized to other disease states and immunological phenotypes. The classifier was reported to diagnose cytomegalovirus status with high specificity and sensitivity in both the original and validation cohorts. A group of highly shared sequence variants was considered likely to be a technical artifact of the sequencing pipeline. A later genetic analysis associated a missense DCLRE1C variant with V-gene and J-gene trimming of TCR beta chains, and an independent cohort replicated the association. In this cohort, only TCR beta chains were sequenced, and detectable features were limited by the absence of alpha or paired-chain data. Because counts were too low, more than 15 rarely observed V segments, including chromosome 9 orphons, were excluded from the earlier analysis of some 590 of the donors.

The cohort comprised around 690 healthy bone marrow donors. All cohort members were sampled while nominally healthy, although unrecorded immune exposures were likely present. The donor tested CMV seronegative, placing the donor among the 350 to 400 seronegative members of the cohort. Every donor gave a peripheral blood sample, and the peripheral blood mononuclear cells from that sample were used for TCR beta sequencing. The Qiagen DNeasy Blood Extraction Kit was used to extract genomic DNA from the blood cell samples. Library construction relied on the immunoSEQ multiplex PCR assay. The multiplex PCR relied on a mix of 60 forward primers for TCR Vbeta segments and 13 reverse primers for TCR Jbeta segments. The CDR3 region of rearranged TCR beta genes was amplified from genomic DNA by a multiplex PCR assay. The amplified TCR beta libraries were sequenced on the Illumina HiSeq System as 87-base-pair reads. In the source study's methods: A later analysis counted some 80 million unique TCR beta chains across the 650 to 700 repertoires, and 10 million to 12 million of these chains were shared by at least two donors. A nearest-neighbor algorithm error-corrected the raw reads and collapsed the reads into unique sequences, merging closely related sequences to remove PCR and sequencing errors. CDR3 sequences were aligned to IMGT reference sequences to assign V, D and J gene segments. For a sequence to be retained, at least a six-nucleotide match to both a V gene segment and a J gene segment was required. Rearrangements were classified as productive when the CDR3 lacked stop codons and remained in frame with V and J, and all other rearrangements were classified as non-productive. CDR3 was defined by IMGT convention, running from the second conserved V-encoded cysteine to the conserved J-encoded phenylalanine. The earlier analysis of 500 to 750 of the donors excluded any sequence lacking an unambiguous match to a single V gene segment. In an earlier analysis of more than 500 of the donors, a V segment was called functional when productive rearrangements were above 56.7%, and segregating when the standard deviation between donors exceeded 5%. A statistical classification framework was built for diagnosing cytomegalovirus status from the catalog of TCR beta chain sequences. In a later analysis, V and J genes were assigned by comparing TCR nucleotide sequences against IMGT/GENE-DB human TR gene sequences. The TCRdist pipeline was used in a later analysis to assign CDR3 sequences and most-parsimonious VDJ recombination scenarios. In a later analysis, each TCR beta chain was defined by its CDR3 amino acid sequence together with its V-gene family, and reads without a unique V-gene family were excluded. To address suspected cross-contamination and a sequencing artifact, a later analysis removed some 620 highly shared, low-generation-probability nucleotide sequences. In a later analysis, a clonal expansion index for each public chain was calculated from normalized within-repertoire ranks of inferred template counts. Generation probabilities in a later analysis came from a VDJ recombination model fitted to out-of-frame rearrangements, and those results were checked against IGoR. A later analysis scored TCR-TCR, TCR-HLA and TCR-CMV co-occurrence with hypergeometric tests, applying a repertoire-size bias correction to TCR pairs. A later analysis estimated false discovery rates by permuting HLA or CMV assignments 20 times. In a later analysis, co-occurring TCRs were grouped using DBSCAN, and TCRdist sequence similarity was added for clustering within HLA-allele-positive subsets. Co-occurrence clustering excluded repertoires with fewer than 30,000 or more than 120,000 public chains, plus five with anomalous nucleotide sharing. The source is immuneACCESS, and TCRdb retained only in-frame sequences with V and J called. Part of the clones is not carried over; for the studies checked, unresolved V genes explain less than half of this, and the remainder is unexplained. V and J calls and clone size follow that table, whereas D and trimming were derived from the DNA. This sample comprises 170,000 or so clones, approximately 84% of them detected only once. The ten largest clones capture 4.8% of the sample.

The sequence was obtained from a man younger than 35 in good health and CMV-seronegative. The sample comprised PBMCs.

The CDR3 reads CSSYGTGYNEQFF. The DNA is as follows: TGCAGCTCGTACGGGACAGGCTACAATGAGCAGTTCTTC. This receptor chain uses TRBV29-1 and TRBJ2-1; the central 8 bases match TRBD1. Spanning cysteine to phenylalanine, the CDR3 consists of 13 amino acids. The only DNA kept is the CDR3, 39 bases in frame from the first base. Trimmed from V: 8 bases; trimmed from J: 3 bases; junction bases lacking a gene match: 6. CDR1 and CDR2 were assigned from the germline V gene as SQVTM and ANQGSEA.